These T cell receptor beta chains were read from a single sample in a study of radiation and T cells in renal cell carcinoma. This table comes from immunoSEQ multiplex PCR, and its TCRdb copy is limited to in-frame clones, with some not included. The sample includes tens of thousands of clones, 75% to 85% seen only once; the top ten take around 30%. The material was blood, obtained from a patient whose treatment included radiotherapy and nephrectomy. All receptors come from a woman in her sixties or seventies with renal cell carcinoma. Each CDR3 is given with its conserved first and last residue. The order of the fields is clone size, V gene, D gene, J gene, CDR3 protein, CDR3 DNA. The D gene is left open where the match is weak. Clone size appears in some rows only: once, few, many, or a class for an expanded clone.

clone_size: .; v_call: TRBV18; d_call: TRBD1; j_call: TRBJ1-1; cdr3_aa: CASSQSTGVAEAFF; cdr3_nt: TGTGCCAGCTCACAAAGCACAGGGGTGGCTGAAGCTTTCTTT
clone_size: few; v_call: TRBV6-5; d_call: .; j_call: TRBJ1-6; cdr3_aa: CASSYSIGYENSPLHF; cdr3_nt: TGTGCCAGCAGTTACTCAATAGGGTATGAAAATTCACCCCTCCACTTT
clone_size: .; v_call: TRBV11-3; d_call: .; j_call: TRBJ2-7; cdr3_aa: CASSLRTDSYEQYF; cdr3_nt: TGTGCCAGCAGCTTACGGACGGATTCCTACGAGCAGTACTTC
clone_size: .; v_call: TRBV19; d_call: .; j_call: TRBJ1-1; cdr3_aa: CASSEAFF; cdr3_nt: TGTGCCAGTTCCGAAGCTTTCTTT
clone_size: .; v_call: TRBV30; d_call: .; j_call: TRBJ2-7; cdr3_aa: CAWSVLFETYEQYF; cdr3_nt: TGTGCCTGGAGTGTATTATTCGAAACCTACGAGCAGTACTTC
clone_size: .; v_call: TRBV5-1; d_call: .; j_call: TRBJ1-3; cdr3_aa: CASSLEGTGNTIYF; cdr3_nt: TGCGCCAGCAGCTTGGAAGGGACAGGAAACACCATATATTTT
clone_size: .; v_call: TRBV2; d_call: .; j_call: TRBJ2-7; cdr3_aa: CASRSGPYEQYF; cdr3_nt: TGTGCCAGCAGAAGTGGACCGTACGAGCAGTACTTC
clone_size: .; v_call: TRBV29-1; d_call: .; j_call: TRBJ2-7; cdr3_aa: CSVGAGSYEQYF; cdr3_nt: TGCAGCGTTGGGGCCGGCTCCTACGAGCAGTACTTC
clone_size: .; v_call: TRBV20-1; d_call: .; j_call: TRBJ2-7; cdr3_aa: CSAPQFGQQYF; cdr3_nt: TGCAGTGCTCCGCAGTTCGGACAGCAGTACTTC
clone_size: .; v_call: TRBV7-9; d_call: TRBD2; j_call: TRBJ2-1; cdr3_aa: CASRKTSGVNNEQFF; cdr3_nt: TGTGCCAGCAGAAAGACTAGCGGGGTAAACAATGAGCAGTTCTTC
clone_size: .; v_call: TRBV19; d_call: .; j_call: TRBJ1-1; cdr3_aa: CASSGRLNTEAFF; cdr3_nt: TGTGCCAGTAGTGGCAGATTGAACACTGAAGCTTTCTTT
clone_size: .; v_call: TRBV9; d_call: .; j_call: TRBJ1-1; cdr3_aa: CASSFRENTEAFF; cdr3_nt: TGTGCCAGCAGCTTCCGGGAGAACACTGAAGCTTTCTTT
clone_size: .; v_call: TRBV18; d_call: .; j_call: TRBJ1-2; cdr3_aa: CASSPKVPYGYTF; cdr3_nt: TGTGCCAGCTCACCGAAAGTACCCTATGGCTACACCTTC
clone_size: .; v_call: TRBV18; d_call: .; j_call: TRBJ2-7; cdr3_aa: CASSPARGEQYF; cdr3_nt: TGTGCCAGCTCCCCGGCCAGGGGCGAGCAGTACTTC
clone_size: .; v_call: TRBV7-9; d_call: .; j_call: TRBJ1-1; cdr3_aa: CASSLNQVAEAFF; cdr3_nt: TGTGCCAGCAGCTTAAACCAGGTTGCCGAAGCTTTCTTT
clone_size: .; v_call: TRBV19; d_call: .; j_call: TRBJ2-7; cdr3_aa: CASSGATDLYEQYF; cdr3_nt: TGTGCCAGTAGTGGGGCGACAGACCTTTACGAGCAGTACTTC
clone_size: .; v_call: TRBV30; d_call: TRBD2; j_call: TRBJ2-1; cdr3_aa: CACSGTSRGKQFF; cdr3_nt: TGTGCCTGCTCCGGGACTAGTAGAGGCAAGCAGTTCTTC
clone_size: .; v_call: TRBV2; d_call: TRBD2; j_call: TRBJ2-1; cdr3_aa: CARVAGENRNEQFF; cdr3_nt: TGTGCCAGAGTAGCGGGAGAAAATAGGAATGAGCAGTTCTTC
clone_size: .; v_call: TRBV6-1; d_call: .; j_call: TRBJ1-2; cdr3_aa: CASSQTILGNYGYTF; cdr3_nt: TGTGCCAGCAGCCAGACAATTCTGGGCAACTATGGCTACACCTTC
clone_size: few; v_call: TRBV11-3; d_call: .; j_call: TRBJ1-6; cdr3_aa: CASSRRGAVAYNSPLHF; cdr3_nt: TGTGCCAGCAGCCGCCGGGGGGCAGTAGCCTATAATTCACCCCTCCACTTT
clone_size: .; v_call: TRBV7-2; d_call: .; j_call: TRBJ2-5; cdr3_aa: CASSSLWRETQYF; cdr3_nt: TGTGCCAGCAGCTCCCTCTGGAGGGAGACCCAGTACTTC
clone_size: few; v_call: TRBV5-4; d_call: .; j_call: TRBJ1-2; cdr3_aa: CASSLSGAGYTF; cdr3_nt: TGTGCCAGCAGCTTGTCCGGGGCCGGCTACACCTTC
clone_size: few; v_call: TRBV7-9; d_call: .; j_call: TRBJ1-1; cdr3_aa: CASSPDINTEAFF; cdr3_nt: TGTGCCAGCAGCCCGGACATAAACACTGAAGCTTTCTTT
clone_size: few; v_call: TRBV15; d_call: .; j_call: TRBJ2-5; cdr3_aa: CATSRDGGAIGEQETQYF; cdr3_nt: TGTGCCACCAGCAGAGATGGAGGCGCGATTGGGGAACAAGAGACCCAGTACTTC
clone_size: .; v_call: TRBV5-1; d_call: TRBD1; j_call: TRBJ1-2; cdr3_aa: CASSLGDRAIGYTF; cdr3_nt: TGCGCCAGCAGCTTGGGGGACAGGGCGATTGGCTACACCTTC
clone_size: .; v_call: TRBV15; d_call: .; j_call: TRBJ2-7; cdr3_aa: CATSTGQYEQYF; cdr3_nt: TGTGCCACCAGCACAGGGCAGTACGAGCAGTACTTC
clone_size: .; v_call: TRBV27; d_call: .; j_call: TRBJ1-1; cdr3_aa: CASSLYPDKNTEAFF; cdr3_nt: TGTGCCAGCAGTTTATACCCAGATAAGAACACTGAAGCTTTCTTT
clone_size: .; v_call: TRBV5-1; d_call: TRBD2; j_call: TRBJ2-7; cdr3_aa: CASSLTSGGTYEQYF; cdr3_nt: TGCGCCAGCAGCTTGACTAGCGGGGGTACCTACGAGCAGTACTTC
clone_size: .; v_call: TRBV6-5; d_call: TRBD1; j_call: TRBJ2-7; cdr3_aa: CASCGTGPYEQYF; cdr3_nt: TGTGCCAGCTGCGGGACAGGGCCCTACGAGCAGTACTTC
clone_size: few; v_call: TRBV4-3; d_call: .; j_call: TRBJ1-6; cdr3_aa: CASSQVPGPLHF; cdr3_nt: TGCGCCAGCAGCCAAGTTCCGGGCCCCCTCCACTTT
clone_size: few; v_call: TRBV14; d_call: .; j_call: TRBJ1-1; cdr3_aa: CASSPRGGPTEAFF; cdr3_nt: TGTGCCAGCAGCCCCCGCGGGGGACCGACTGAAGCTTTCTTT
clone_size: once; v_call: TRBV30; d_call: TRBD2; j_call: TRBJ2-1; cdr3_aa: CAWNVWTSFGEQFF; cdr3_nt: TGTGCCTGGAATGTGTGGACTAGCTTCGGTGAGCAGTTCTTC
clone_size: .; v_call: TRBV18; d_call: .; j_call: TRBJ1-2; cdr3_aa: CASSPETGRSYTF; cdr3_nt: TGTGCCAGCTCACCGGAAACAGGGAGGAGCTACACCTTC
clone_size: .; v_call: TRBV19; d_call: TRBD2; j_call: TRBJ2-1; cdr3_aa: CASRSGGAVGEQFF; cdr3_nt: TGTGCCAGTAGGAGCGGGGGGGCGGTCGGAGAGCAGTTCTTC
clone_size: .; v_call: TRBV15; d_call: .; j_call: TRBJ1-3; cdr3_aa: CATSPRTVGNTIYF; cdr3_nt: TGTGCCACCAGCCCTAGAACTGTAGGAAACACCATATATTTT
clone_size: .; v_call: TRBV19; d_call: .; j_call: TRBJ1-4; cdr3_aa: CASHLGRTNEKLFF; cdr3_nt: TGTGCCAGTCATTTGGGCAGAACTAATGAAAAACTGTTTTTT
clone_size: .; v_call: TRBV5-1; d_call: .; j_call: TRBJ2-7; cdr3_aa: CASSSRDEPYEQYF; cdr3_nt: TGCGCCAGCAGCTCCCGGGACGAGCCCTACGAGCAGTACTTC
clone_size: .; v_call: TRBV5-4; d_call: .; j_call: TRBJ1-3; cdr3_aa: CASSLSGAGNTIYF; cdr3_nt: TGTGCCAGCAGCTTGAGTGGGGCTGGAAACACCATATATTTT
clone_size: .; v_call: TRBV5-4; d_call: .; j_call: TRBJ1-5; cdr3_aa: CASTPSGGDSNQPQHF; cdr3_nt: TGTGCCAGCACCCCTTCGGGAGGGGACAGCAATCAGCCCCAGCATTTT
clone_size: .; v_call: TRBV2; d_call: TRBD2; j_call: TRBJ2-1; cdr3_aa: CASSEGTSGGNEQFF; cdr3_nt: TGTGCCAGCAGTGAGGGGACTAGCGGGGGAAATGAGCAGTTCTTC
clone_size: .; v_call: TRBV7-2; d_call: .; j_call: TRBJ2-7; cdr3_aa: CASSPKGPYEQYF; cdr3_nt: TGTGCCAGCAGCCCCAAGGGGCCCTACGAGCAGTACTTC